This entry is about one T cell receptor (beta chain). CDR3 length: 13 residues. The germline V gene encodes CDR1 LGHNA and CDR2 YNFKEQ. V was trimmed by 4 bases and J by 2 bases, leaving 9 bases between them. The data stem from a study of regulatory T cells in long-lasting Graves disease. TCR beta libraries were built with iRepertoire HTBI primers and Arm-PCR of CDR3 regions. TCRdb fed the multiplex PCR reads into MiXCR, producing one record per CDR3 protein. The repertoire holds hundreds of thousands of distinct CDR3 sequences, less than 25% seen once, with over 7.5% in the top ten. Time point meaning: persistent/refractory GD, antithyroid drugs over 5 years with positive TRAb. RNA from PBMCs was the source of the TCR library.

The source was peripheral blood mononuclear cells (PBMCs), collected when the disease was refractory, from a patient treated with antithyroid drugs. The origin of this receptor is a female donor with Graves disease. The V call is TRBV4-2, the J call TRBJ2-7; D remains ambiguous. The CDR3 sequence: CASSLRTTYEQYF. For the CDR3, the DNA is TGTGCCAGCAGCCTCAGAACGACCTACGAGCAGTACTTC.